Listed below are T cell receptor beta chains from one sample, sequenced in a study of CD8+ T cells in alopecia areata. This table comes from immunoSEQ multiplex PCR, and its TCRdb copy is limited to in-frame clones, with some not included. This sample has roughly 200,000 clones; 60% to 70% occur once, and the top ten carry about 3%. Sequencing was performed on CD4+ T cells sorted from blood, taken at week 4, from a patient treated with tofacitinib. These receptors originate from a human donor with alopecia areata. CDR3s include the opening cysteine and the closing phenylalanine or tryptophan. Fields, in order: D gene, V gene, J gene, clone size, CDR3 DNA, CDR3 protein. The D gene is left open where the match is weak. Size values are once, few and many counts, or a class for expanded clones, and some rows have none.

-	TRBV2	TRBJ2-2	-	TGTGCCAGCAAACCCTTACCCCCAGGGGTTTCCGGGGAGCTGTTTTTT	CASKPLPPGVSGELFF
-	TRBV30	TRBJ2-2	-	TGTGCCTGGAGGACTCCTAGGGTCGGGGAGCTGTTTTTT	CAWRTPRVGELFF
-	TRBV18	TRBJ2-3	-	TGTGCCAGCTCACCAGATAGCACAGATACGCAGTATTTT	CASSPDSTDTQYF
-	TRBV5-1	TRBJ1-2	once	TGCGCCAGCAGCCAGTCGGGCCTCCGAGGGTATGGCTACACCTTC	CASSQSGLRGYGYTF
-	TRBV7-8	TRBJ2-1	once	TGTGCCAGCAGCCCGGGGACACCCACCTACAATGAGCAGTTCTTC	CASSPGTPTYNEQFF
-	TRBV18	TRBJ1-2	-	TGTGCCAGCTCAATCGGGGTTAACTATGGCTACACCTTC	CASSIGVNYGYTF
TRBD1	TRBV5-1	TRBJ1-2	-	TGCGCCAGCAGCCCCAAGGGGGCCCCGGACGGCTACACCTTC	CASSPKGAPDGYTF
-	TRBV30	TRBJ2-7	-	TGTGCCTGGAGTTCGGGACTTCCCGTCTCCTACGAGCAGTACTTC	CAWSSGLPVSYEQYF
-	TRBV29-1	TRBJ2-3	-	TGCAGCGCAACCTCCGGGACCTCGAGGGCAGATACGCAGTATTTT	CSATSGTSRADTQYF
-	TRBV29-1	TRBJ1-1	-	TGCAGCGTAAACAGGAGATTCAACACTGAAGCTTTCTTT	CSVNRRFNTEAFF
TRBD1	TRBV27	TRBJ2-2	-	TGTGCCAGCAGTTTACGACAGGGGGGGGCCGGGGAGCTGTTTTTT	CASSLRQGGAGELFF
TRBD2	TRBV19	TRBJ2-1	few	TGTGCCAGTAGTTTTGGCGGGGGGTCCAATGAGCAGTTCTTC	CASSFGGGSNEQFF
-	TRBV29-1	TRBJ1-1	few	TGCAGCGTTGAAGATCCCTTCGGGTGGCGGACTGAAGCTTTCTTT	CSVEDPFGWRTEAFF
-	TRBV2	TRBJ2-7	few	TGTGCCAGCAGCCCGGACAGGCAGGAGGGCGAGCAGTACTTC	CASSPDRQEGEQYF
-	TRBV7-9	TRBJ1-5	once	TGTGCCAGCAGCTTAGAGGTGGGCGGCAGCAATCAGCCCCAGCATTTT	CASSLEVGGSNQPQHF
-	TRBV13	TRBJ2-7	few	TGTGCCAGCACCTGGAAACACAGGGGGGGCAACGAGCAGTACTTC	CASTWKHRGGNEQYF
-	TRBV13	TRBJ2-2	few	TGTGCCAGCAGCTCCCTAGACGTGGGGAGGAACACCGGGGAGCTGTTTTTT	CASSSLDVGRNTGELFF
-	TRBV25-1	TRBJ1-1	-	TGTGCCAGCAGCCACTACGTGGGGCGGGACACTGAAGCTTTCTTT	CASSHYVGRDTEAFF
TRBD1	TRBV5-6	TRBJ2-7	few	TGTGCCAGCAGCTTGGAAACAGGGGCCTACGAGCAGTACTTC	CASSLETGAYEQYF
-	TRBV7-9	TRBJ1-3	-	TGTGCCAGCAGCCGCGAGACCTCTGGAAACACCATATATTTT	CASSRETSGNTIYF
TRBD2	TRBV29-1	TRBJ2-7	-	TGCAGCGTTTCCGGGACTAGCGGGTCCTACGAGCAGTACTTC	CSVSGTSGSYEQYF
TRBD1	TRBV30	TRBJ1-1	-	TGTGCCTGGAGTCCTACAGCCGGGACAGGGTCGAACACTGAAGCTTTCTTT	CAWSPTAGTGSNTEAFF
TRBD1	TRBV6-5	TRBJ2-3	-	TGTGCCAGCAGTTTGGGACAGCCTAGCACAGATACGCAGTATTTT	CASSLGQPSTDTQYF
-	TRBV2	TRBJ1-2	few	TGTGCCAGCAGTGGTCAGGCTAACTATGGCTACACCTTC	CASSGQANYGYTF
TRBD1	TRBV18	TRBJ2-5	-	TGTGCCAGCTCAGTGGACAGGGTTGGAGAGACCCAGTACTTC	CASSVDRVGETQYF
TRBD1	TRBV20-1	TRBJ1-4	-	TGCAGTGCTGACAGGGTTGAAAAACTGTTTTTT	CSADRVEKLFF
-	TRBV6-1	TRBJ2-2	-	TGTGCCAGCAGGGAGGGGGTCGCCGGGGAGCTGTTTTTT	CASREGVAGELFF
TRBD1	TRBV7-2	TRBJ1-5	-	TGTGCCAGCAGCCGAGACAGTACAGGGGATCAGCCCCAGCATTTT	CASSRDSTGDQPQHF
-	TRBV18	TRBJ2-7	few	TGTGCCAGCTCACCACAACAGGCCGCCTACGAGCAGTACTTC	CASSPQQAAYEQYF
-	TRBV28	TRBJ2-1	once	TGTGCCAGCAGTTCCACTCTGACAGGTTTATTGTTCTTC	CASSSTLTGLLFF
-	TRBV30	TRBJ2-5	once	TGTGCCTGGGAACTGGGAGAGACCCAGTACTTC	CAWELGETQYF
-	TRBV29-1	TRBJ2-5	-	TGCAGCGTTGAAAGGAGCCGCCAAGAGACCCAGTACTTC	CSVERSRQETQYF
-	TRBV14	TRBJ1-6	few	TGTGCCAGCAGCCAAGAGGCGTATAATTCACCCCTCCACTTT	CASSQEAYNSPLHF
-	TRBV29-1	TRBJ1-2	-	TGCAGCGCCAACATGCAGGGGCATGGCTACACCTTC	CSANMQGHGYTF
TRBD1	TRBV10-3	TRBJ1-1	few	TGTGCCATCAGCCGGGTGGACAGGGGGATTATGAACACTGAAGCTTTCTTT	CAISRVDRGIMNTEAFF
TRBD1	TRBV6-6	TRBJ2-2	-	TGTGTCAGCAGTTTGGTACAGGGGGCCGGCACCGGGGAGCTGTTTTTT	CVSSLVQGAGTGELFF
-	TRBV30	TRBJ2-4	-	TGTGCCTGGAGTGTAGGCGTGCTCTCAGCCAAAAACATTCAGTACTTC	CAWSVGVLSAKNIQYF
TRBD1	TRBV7-9	TRBJ2-7	-	TGTGCCAGCAGCCGTGGCGACAGGGGCTCCTACGAGCAGTACTTC	CASSRGDRGSYEQYF
TRBD1	TRBV20-1	TRBJ2-7	-	TGCAGTGGGACAGGGTTACACGAGCAGTACTTC	CSGTGLHEQYF
-	TRBV5-6	TRBJ2-4	medium-sized	TGTGCCAGCAGCTGGTCAGGGGAGCCGAGGAACATTCAGTACTTC	CASSWSGEPRNIQYF
-	TRBV4-1	TRBJ2-7	few	TGCGCCAGCAGCCAAGGAAGCTCCTACGAGCAGTACTTC	CASSQGSSYEQYF
TRBD1	TRBV29-1	TRBJ1-2	-	TGCAGCGTTGTGACCGGGACAGGGTTTTGGGGCTACACCTTC	CSVVTGTGFWGYTF
-	TRBV4-3	TRBJ2-2	-	TGCGCCAGCAGCCAAGTCTGGGGCACCGGGGAGCTGTTTTTT	CASSQVWGTGELFF
-	TRBV15	TRBJ2-5	-	TGTGCCACCAGCAGAGATCTCGGGGATGCCCAGTACTTC	CATSRDLGDAQYF
-	TRBV29-1	TRBJ2-3	-	TGCAGCGTTGACTCCCGGGGCACAGATACGCAGTATTTT	CSVDSRGTDTQYF
-	TRBV30	TRBJ1-1	-	TGTGCCTGGAGTGTACACACGAACACTGAAGCTTTCTTT	CAWSVHTNTEAFF
-	TRBV6-5	TRBJ1-1	-	TGTGCCAGCAGCCGACCAGACACTGAAGCTTTCTTT	CASSRPDTEAFF
-	TRBV6-5	TRBJ2-7	-	TGTGCCAGCAGTTATACAGGGAAGTACGAGCAGTACTTC	CASSYTGKYEQYF
TRBD2	TRBV29-1	TRBJ2-3	few	TGCAGCACCTCGGACGGGAGGGGCACAGATACGCAGTATTTT	CSTSDGRGTDTQYF
TRBD1	TRBV2	TRBJ2-2	-	TGTGCCAGCAGTTCCCGACAGGGGGAAGCCGGGGAGCTGTTTTTT	CASSSRQGEAGELFF
-	TRBV30	TRBJ1-2	-	TGTGCCTGGAGTGTGACAGAGAGAAGGGACTATGGCTACACCTTC	CAWSVTERRDYGYTF